The 27 T cell receptor beta chains below come from one sample, sequenced in a study of STAT5B mutations in CD4+ large granular lymphocyte leukemia. Sequencing used immunoSEQ multiplex PCR; TCRdb keeps in-frame clones, though not all of them. This sample has around 33,000 clones; 69% occur once, and the top ten carry about 2.5%. The sample taken for sequencing was CD4+ T cells from blood buffy coats. These receptor sequences come from a human donor in good health.

The V call is TRBV6-5, the J call TRBJ2-7, with D possibly being TRBD2 (5 bases). The CDR3 loop spans 13 amino acids. Germline CDR1 and CDR2: MNHEY and SVGAGI. The germline V and J ends were trimmed by 8 bases and 2 bases, with 13 bases remaining between them. CDR3 amino acids: CASSDYLTYEQYF. The CDR3 DNA reads TGTGCCAGCTCCGACTACTTAACCTACGAGCAGTACTTC.

The rearrangement joins TRBV7-9 to TRBJ2-1; 10 nucleotides align to TRBD2. Germline loops: CDR1 SEHNR, CDR2 FQNEAQ (reference sequence). V was clipped by 8 bases and J by 1 base; unmatched bases: 2. The CDR3 sequence is 14 residues long. The CDR3 reads CASVAGGSYNEQFF. CDR3 bases: TGTGCCAGCGTAGCGGGGGGTTCCTACAATGAGCAGTTCTTC.

The chain employs TRBV6-5 and TRBJ2-7; D remains unclear. The germline gives CDR1 MNHEY, CDR2 SVGAGI. This CDR3 region has 15 residues. Trimming cost V 0 bases and J 0 bases, with 9 bases left between them. Here the CDR3 reads CASSYSELLSYEQYF. In DNA form, the CDR3 reads TGTGCCAGCAGTTACTCAGAGTTACTCTCCTACGAGCAGTACTTC.

This rearrangement joins TRBV6-6 to TRBJ1-3; unclear D gene. This CDR3 region has 14 residues. Trimming left V 1 base short and J 1 base short, with 5 bases between. Germline V gene lookup returns CDR1 MNHNY and CDR2 SVGAGI (reference sequence). The CDR3 sequence is CASSYLGSGNTIYF. The CDR3 region has the DNA TGTGCCAGCAGTTACTTAGGGTCTGGAAACACCATATATTTT.

This chain links TRBV5-4 with TRBJ2-1, with 11 bases matching TRBD2. Germline V gene data show CDR1 as SGHNT and CDR2 as YYREEE (reference sequence). V gave up 2 bases and J gave up 5 bases; unmatched junction bases: 9. The length of the CDR3 is 17 residues. The DNA of the CDR3 is TGTGCCAGCAGCTTATTACTAGCGGGGGCCCAAAACAATGAGCAGTTCTTC. Translation: CASSLLLAGAQNNEQFF.

The CDR3 here is CASSQELGRREQFF. The CDR3 DNA reads TGCGCCAGCAGCCAAGAGCTTGGGAGGAGGGAGCAGTTCTTC. The chain combines TRBV4-3 with TRBJ2-1, with D possibly being TRBD2 (6 bases). The germline V and J ends were trimmed by 0 bases and 10 bases, with 13 bases remaining between them. Looked up from germline, CDR1 is LGHNA and CDR2 is YSLEER. This CDR3 region has 14 residues.

The rearrangement joins TRBV10-1 to TRBJ1-2; D possibly corresponds to TRBD1 (5 bases). V shed 3 bases and J shed 7 bases, with 12 bases lying between them. The CDR3 is 13 residues long. Germline lookup yields CDR1 WNHNN and CDR2 SYGVQD (reference sequence). The CDR3 nucleotides are TGCGCCAGCAGTGAATCAGGGTCTACTGGCTACACCTTC. Protein product: CASSESGSTGYTF.

This sequence joins TRBV10-3 and TRBJ2-1; 12 bases agree with TRBD2. Germline-derived CDR1 and CDR2 are ENHRY and SYGVKD. The CDR3 runs to 21 residues. V gave up 3 bases and J gave up 0 bases; unmatched junction bases: 15. The chain's CDR3 is CAISDGLLAGGPSVSYNEQFF. DNA for the CDR3: TGTGCCATCAGTGATGGGTTGCTAGCGGGGGGGCCTAGTGTCTCCTACAATGAGCAGTTCTTC.

V and J are TRBV5-5 and TRBJ2-2; D tentatively fits TRBD1 or TRBD2 (6 bases each). The ends were cut back, 5 bases at V and 4 bases at J, with 12 bases in the middle. The germline V gene has CDR1 SGHKS and CDR2 YYEKEE (reference sequence). CDR3 size: 14 residues. This chain's CDR3 is CASRGGESTGELFF. DNA of the CDR3: TGTGCCAGCAGGGGGGGCGAAAGCACCGGGGAGCTGTTTTTT.

This chain joins TRBV2 and TRBJ1-1, with unresolved D. The V end was cut by 6 bases, the J end by 3 bases, with 14 bases between. Germline CDR1 and CDR2: SNHLY and FYNNEI. This CDR3 comprises 14 residues. The CDR3 coding sequence is TGTGCCAGCAGGGGCGTAACTGGGGACACTGAAGCTTTCTTT. Its translation: CASRGVTGDTEAFF.

The chain recombines TRBV18 with TRBJ2-1; the match to TRBD2 covers 11 bases. Trimming at V came to 6 bases and at J to 4 bases, leaving 8 bases not matched to a gene. This CDR3 has 16 amino acids. Germline CDR1 KGHSH, CDR2 LQKENI. CDR3 sequence reads: CASSQRLAGTYNEQFF. In DNA, the CDR3 is TGTGCCAGCTCGCAACGACTAGCGGGGACTTACAATGAGCAGTTCTTC. Together with reference TRBV18 and TRBJ2-1, the CDR3 gives the full variable domain: NAGVMQNPRHLVRRRGQEARLRCSPMKGHSHVYWYRQLPEEGLKFMVYLQKENIIDESGMPKERFSAEFPKEGPSILRIQQVVRGDSAAYFCASSQRLAGTYNEQFFGPGTRLTVL.

In this sample, this clone turned up once. The V and J genes are TRBV6-5 and TRBJ1-5, with 8 bases matching TRBD1. The length of the CDR3 is 14 residues. Germline V gene lookup returns CDR1 MNHEY and CDR2 SVGAGI. Trimming cost V 7 bases and J 2 bases; bases outside gene matches: 4. Here the CDR3 DNA reads TGTGCCAGCAAAACGACAGGGGGCAATCAGCCCCAGCATTTT. The encoded protein is CASKTTGGNQPQHF.

CDR3 in amino acids: CASSYRRGWGYTF. The CDR3 DNA reads as TGTGCCAGCAGTTACCGCAGGGGCTGGGGCTACACCTTC. The chain joins TRBV28 to TRBJ1-2, with D possibly being TRBD1 (6 bases). Trimming stripped 4 bases from V and 8 bases from J, with 14 bases between. The CDR3 sequence is 13 residues long. The V gene's germline CDR1 is MDHEN and CDR2 SYDVKM.

The chain joins TRBV5-1 to TRBJ2-1, with 15 bases matching TRBD2. Per germline, CDR1 SGHRS and CDR2 YFSETQ. V gave up 0 bases and J gave up 9 bases; unmatched junction bases: 7. This CDR3 has 17 residues. CDR3: CASSLAGLAGGQGEQFF. In DNA, the CDR3 is TGCGCCAGCAGCTTGGCCGGACTAGCGGGGGGGCAGGGTGAGCAGTTCTTC.

This chain joins TRBV28 and TRBJ1-6, with 10 positions matching TRBD1. Germline lookup yields CDR1 MDHEN and CDR2 SYDVKM. V gave up 4 bases and J gave up 14 bases; unmatched junction bases: 11. The CDR3 contains 15 residues. The CDR3 region is CASSSSGAGTGALHF. The CDR3 nucleotides read TGTGCCAGCAGTTCCTCGGGGGCGGGGACAGGGGCCCTCCACTTT.

The J gene is TRBJ1-3, the V gene TRBV7-2; D gene ambiguous. CDR1 is SGHTA and CDR2 is FQGNSA in the germline V gene. Trimming took 4 bases from V and 0 from J, leaving 7 bases between them. The CDR3 spans 14 residues. In DNA, the CDR3 is TGTGCCAGCAGCTCAAGATTCTCTGGAAACACCATATATTTT. The encoded protein is CASSSRFSGNTIYF.

The chain recombines TRBV9 with TRBJ2-6; TRBD2 might be the D (5 bases). The germline gives CDR1 SGDLS, CDR2 YYNGEE. The CDR3 has 16 amino acids. Trimming removed 4 bases at V and 1 base at J, with 12 bases between. As DNA, the CDR3 is TGTGCCAGCAGCCTTAGAGGCGGGTCTGGGGCCAACGTCCTGACTTTC. Amino acids: CASSLRGGSGANVLTF.

This chain links TRBV28 with TRBJ1-2; D gene ambiguous. Germline values: CDR1 MDHEN, CDR2 SYDVKM. The CDR3 spans 13 residues. V lost 4 bases, J lost 6 bases, and 12 bases lay in between. In nucleotides, the CDR3 is TGTGCCAGCAGTTCCCGTCGGGCCAATGGCTACACCTTC. Its protein product is CASSSRRANGYTF.

The table lists this clone with a few counts. The chain couples TRBV6-6 to TRBJ1-2; D is perhaps TRBD1 (6 bases). Germline V gene sequence: CDR1 MNHNY, CDR2 SVGAGI (reference sequence). CDR3 size: 12 residues. With 5 bases removed from V and 8 bases from J, the gap between germline ends came to 12 bases. In DNA form, the CDR3 reads TGTGCCAGCAGTACACAGGGAAACGGCTACACCTTC. Amino acids: CASSTQGNGYTF.

V usage is TRBV4-2 and J usage is TRBJ1-1; no clear D. The CDR3 sequence is 16 residues long. The V gene lost 1 base and the J gene lost 10 bases, with 22 bases spanning the gap. Germline V gene sequence: CDR1 LGHNA, CDR2 YNFKEQ. As DNA, the CDR3 is TGTGCCAGCAGCCAAGGCAATAACGGCCGAGGCCCGGGAGCTTTCTTT. Translation gives CASSQGNNGRGPGAFF.

The chain recombines TRBV9 with TRBJ2-1; D not certain. V lost 4 bases and J 9 bases, leaving 17 bases between the germline ends. The CDR3 length is 14 residues. The germline gives CDR1 SGDLS, CDR2 YYNGEE. CDR3: CASSSRSLRGEQFF. CDR3 sequence (DNA): TGTGCCAGCAGCTCCCGGTCTCTTCGCGGTGAGCAGTTCTTC. The variable domain in full, completed from reference TRBV9 and TRBJ2-1, reads DSGVTQTPKHLITATGQRVTLRCSPRSGDLSVYWYQQSLDQGLQFLIQYYNGEERAKGNILERFSAQQFPDLHSELNLSSLELGDSALYFCASSSRSLRGEQFFGPGTRLTVL.

This chain uses TRBV5-1 with TRBJ1-4; D unclear. The germline gives CDR1 SGHRS, CDR2 YFSETQ. Trimming pared 1 base from V and 5 bases from J, leaving 12 bases between. The CDR3 spans 15 residues. The CDR3 sequence is CASSLKGGDNEKLFF. DNA of the CDR3: TGCGCCAGCAGCTTGAAGGGCGGAGACAATGAAAAACTGTTTTTT. The full variable domain, in which reference TRBV5-1 and TRBJ1-4 provide the parts outside the CDR3, is KAGVTQTPRYLIKTRGQQVTLSCSPISGHRSVSWYQQTPGQGLQFLFEYFSETQRNKGNFPGRFSGRQFSNSRSEMNVSTLELGDSALYLCASSLKGGDNEKLFFGSGTQLSVL.

Remarks on this clone: The junction differs from germline at one of its ends, possibly a read error. The gene calls are TRBV7-7 and TRBJ2-3; D might be TRBD1 or TRBD2, each matching 5 bases. There are 13 residues in the CDR3. Per germline, CDR1 SSHAT and CDR2 FNYEAQ (reference sequence). In DNA, the CDR3 is TGTGCTAGCAGCTTAATGGGGGCAGATACGCAGTATTTT. Its protein is CASSLMGADTQYF.

This rearrangement joins TRBV10-3 to TRBJ1-2; no reliable D call. CDR1 ENHRY and CDR2 SYGVKD come from the germline V gene. This CDR3 has 16 residues. The ends were cut back, 0 bases at V and 4 bases at J, with 15 bases in the middle. The CDR3 sequence: CAISESGRAMGYGYTF. CDR3 DNA: TGTGCCATCAGTGAGTCCGGGCGGGCCATGGGCTATGGCTACACCTTC.

This rearrangement joins TRBV6-6 to TRBJ1-4, with 8 bases that match TRBD1. V dropped 7 bases and J dropped 8; count of bases not matched to a gene: 3. The germline CDR1 and CDR2 sequences are MNHNY and SVGAGI (reference sequence). CDR3 length: 12 residues. The CDR3 nucleotides read TGTGCCAGCACCAGGGGGCGCGAAAAACTGTTTTTT. Protein sequence: CASTRGREKLFF.

This chain links TRBV2 with TRBJ2-3; the D gene is possibly TRBD2 (5 bases). The CDR3 extends over 14 amino acids. Trimming cost V 4 bases and J 8 bases, with 16 bases left between them. Germline CDR1 is SNHLY and CDR2 is FYNNEI. The CDR3 loop reads CASSVMTARGTQYF. The CDR3 coding sequence is TGTGCCAGCAGTGTTATGACCGCACGGGGTACGCAGTATTTT.

This rearrangement joins TRBV9 to TRBJ2-2; D unclear. Germline CDR1 and CDR2: SGDLS and YYNGEE. The CDR3 runs 14 residues. Trimming left V 0 bases short and J 5 bases short, with 8 bases between. CDR3 DNA sequence: TGTGCCAGCAGCGTAGGCGGTGCTACCGGGGAGCTGTTTTTT. It specifies CASSVGGATGELFF.